These 14 T cell receptor beta chains share one sample of origin, sequenced in a study of blood T cell repertoires in COVID-19. The data were produced by immunoSEQ multiplex PCR, yet TCRdb's version contains in-frame clones alone and is incomplete. This table holds roughly 130,000 clones, around nine tenths found once. The sequenced sample was peripheral blood. These receptors were taken from a man in his fifties with active COVID-19.

The chain couples TRBV5-8 to TRBJ2-6, with D maybe TRBD1 (6 bases). The length of the CDR3 is 17 residues. The germline V and J ends were trimmed by 4 bases and 0 bases, with 14 bases remaining between them. Germline CDR1 and CDR2: SGHTS and YDEGEE. The CDR3 protein is CASSARGISSGANVLTF. Written as DNA, the CDR3 is TGTGCCAGCAGCGCCAGGGGCATTAGCTCTGGGGCCAACGTCCTGACTTTC. The complete variable domain, with remaining parts taken from reference TRBV5-8 and TRBJ2-6, reads EAGVTQSPTHLIKTRGQQATLRCSPISGHTSVYWYQQALGLGLQFLLWYDEGEERNRGNFPPRFSGRQFPNYSSELNVNALELEDSALYLCASSARGISSGANVLTFGAGSRLTVL.

This clone was seen more than once but under ten times. This chain uses TRBV6-1 with TRBJ1-2; D gene ambiguous. Trimming took 2 bases from V and 4 from J, leaving 8 bases between them. Per the germline V gene, CDR1 is MNHNS and CDR2 is SASEGT. The CDR3 length is 13 residues. Written as DNA, the CDR3 is TGTGCCAGCAGTGAATATGGCTCCTATGGCTACACCTTC. It codes for CASSEYGSYGYTF.

This chain links TRBV15 with TRBJ1-3; possibly TRBD1 for D (6 bases). V lost 0 bases and J lost 6, with 12 bases in between. The CDR3 runs to 15 residues. Germline V gives CDR1 LNHNV, CDR2 YYDKDF (reference sequence). The CDR3 region is CATSRDRGGQNTIYF. The CDR3 coding sequence is TGTGCCACCAGCAGAGATCGGGGGGGCCAAAACACCATATATTTT.

The chain couples TRBV29-1 to TRBJ2-1; D gene unclear. Germline lookup yields CDR1 SQVTM and CDR2 ANQGSEA. The CDR3 length is 10 residues. The CDR3 sequence: CSSFYNEQFF. CDR3 DNA: TGCAGTTCCTTTTACAATGAGCAGTTCTTC.

CDR3 sequence (DNA): TGCAGCGTTGATCAGGTGGGCACTGAAGCTTTCTTT. Its translation is CSVDQVGTEAFF. V gene TRBV29-1 combines with J gene TRBJ1-1; D call uncertain. The V and J ends lost 3 bases and 4 bases respectively, with 9 bases between them. CDR3 length equals 12 residues. Germline CDR1 is SQVTM and CDR2 is ANQGSEA. The full variable domain, in which reference TRBV29-1 and TRBJ1-1 provide the parts outside the CDR3, is SAVISQKPSRDICQRGTSLTIQCQVDSQVTMMFWYRQQPGQSLTLIATANQGSEATYESGFVIDKFPISRPNLTFSTLTVSNMSPEDSSIYLCSVDQVGTEAFFGQGTRLTVV.

This chain links TRBV5-5 with TRBJ2-3; 10 bases fit TRBD2. CDR1 and CDR2 (germline): SGHKS, YYEKEE (reference sequence). V was clipped by 0 bases and J by 5 bases; unmatched bases: 6. This CDR3 has 16 residues. The CDR3, as DNA: TGTGCCAGCAGCTTGGGTCTAGCGGGAGTTGTAGATACGCAGTATTTT. This gives the protein CASSLGLAGVVDTQYF.

As for this clone: The same CDR3 arises from other DNA sequences in this sample as well. The chain combines TRBV9 with TRBJ2-5; 11 bases are a match to TRBD2. The CDR3 contains 15 residues. Trimming removed 3 bases from V and 2 bases from J; junction bases left unmatched: 3. Germline V CDR1 and CDR2: SGDLS, YYNGEE. CDR3 region: CASSALAGGQETQYF. CDR3 DNA sequence: TGTGCCAGCAGCGCTCTAGCGGGGGGTCAAGAGACCCAGTACTTC. Full variable domain (remainder filled in from reference TRBV9 and TRBJ2-5): DSGVTQTPKHLITATGQRVTLRCSPRSGDLSVYWYQQSLDQGLQFLIQYYNGEERAKGNILERFSAQQFPDLHSELNLSSLELGDSALYFCASSALAGGQETQYFGPGTRLLVL.

CDR3 sequence: CASSPDPGTGLAGTDTQYF. The CDR3 coding sequence is TGCGCCAGCAGCCCAGACCCCGGGACAGGGCTGGCAGGCACAGATACGCAGTATTTT. The chain uses TRBV5-1 and TRBJ2-3; 9 bases match TRBD1. Germline V gene sequence: CDR1 SGHRS, CDR2 YFSETQ. V dropped 4 bases and J dropped 1; count of bases not matched to a gene: 16. This CDR3 region has 19 residues.

The chain employs TRBV27 and TRBJ1-2, with unresolved D. V was clipped by 2 bases and J by 0 bases, with 7 bases between them. The germline V gene encodes CDR1 MNHEY and CDR2 SMNVEV (reference sequence). The CDR3 extends over 14 amino acids. The CDR3, as DNA: TGTGCCAGCAGTTTAACAACCACTAACTATGGCTACACCTTC. Its protein product is CASSLTTTNYGYTF.

This sequence joins TRBV6-1 and TRBJ1-2; 7 bases match TRBD1. Germline CDR1 reads MNHNS; CDR2 reads SASEGT. The V segment lost 2 bases and the J segment 2 bases; nucleotides outside the gene matches: 8. This CDR3 is 16 amino acids long. This chain's CDR3 is CASSERLTGRNYGYTF. Written as DNA, the CDR3 is TGTGCCAGCAGTGAAAGGCTGACAGGGAGGAACTATGGCTACACCTTC.

The V and J genes are TRBV19 and TRBJ1-1; 9 positions agree with TRBD1. Trimming cost V 6 bases and J 1 base; bases outside gene matches: 12. This CDR3 spans 17 amino acids. Germline loops: CDR1 LNHDA, CDR2 SQIVND (reference sequence). The CDR3 nucleotides are TGTGCCAGTAGCGCTGCTGTGCCGGGACAGGGGAACACTGAAGCTTTCTTT. Protein sequence: CASSAAVPGQGNTEAFF.

V is TRBV19 and J is TRBJ2-1; 8 nucleotides agree with TRBD2. CDR3 size: 15 residues. CDR1 and CDR2 (germline): LNHDA, SQIVND (reference sequence). J was trimmed by 5 bases and V by 8 bases; bases with no gene match: 11. The CDR3 DNA sequence: TGTGCCAGTGCCTCACGGACTAGCAACCACAATGAGCAGTTCTTC. Its translation: CASASRTSNHNEQFF.

The CDR3 region is CASSKEQVSYEQYF. Here the CDR3 DNA reads TGTGCCAGCAGCAAAGAGCAGGTCAGTTACGAGCAGTACTTC. The chain couples TRBV21-1 to TRBJ2-7; TRBD1 reflects the table's D call only, with no check against the DNA. TRBV21-1 counts as a pseudogene. This CDR3 has 14 amino acids.

This clone showed up just a few times. V gene TRBV6-2 or TRBV6-3 combines with J gene TRBJ2-4, with 7 bases fitting TRBD1. The CDR3 runs 17 residues. Germline loops: CDR1 MNHEY, CDR2 SVGEGT. Trimming removed 1 base from V and 0 bases from J; junction bases left unmatched: 6. DNA of the CDR3: TGTGCCAGCAGTTACTTAGACAGGGTCAGAGCCAAAAACATTCAGTACTTC. Amino acids: CASSYLDRVRAKNIQYF.